This record concerns one T cell receptor (beta chain) sequence. Antigen: not known. The data stem from a study of T cells after yellow fever vaccination. Study findings and constraints: Most primary-vaccination clones recurred post-booster (under 98% CD4, around 88% CD8).

TCRdb recomputed calls from the 5' RACE reads with MiXCR, one row per CDR3 protein. The table lists approximately 550,000 distinct CDR3 sequences, about 13% of them singletons, with around 15% in the top ten. Germline V gene sequence: CDR1 DFQATT, CDR2 SNEGSKA (reference sequence). With 3 bases removed from V and 0 bases from J, the gap between germline ends came to 17 bases. This CDR3 contains 16 residues. The clonotype was recovered from a man younger than 40 who received the YFV17D yellow fever vaccine. The gene calls are TRBV20-1 and TRBJ1-2; the D gene is possibly TRBD1 (5 bases). The sequences come from PBMCs, collected on the day of the yellow fever booster vaccination. The CDR3 nucleotides are TGCAGTGCTAGTTATATCGGGACGGACACTAACTATGGCTACACCTTC. Translating gives CSASYIGTDTNYGYTF.